The TCR beta chain described here comes from a study of lymphopenia after photon versus proton radiotherapy. The study, taken as a whole, reports: Post-nadir TCR diversity decline inversely tracked overall survival among those who died.

With respect to this clone: Its antigen is not known.

V lost 1 base and J 2 bases, leaving 11 bases between the germline ends. CDR3 size: 16 residues. Germline V lookup: CDR1 SGHNT, CDR2 YENEEA. The method was immunoSEQ multiplex PCR; TCRdb's version includes in-frame clones alone and lacks a portion of them. The sample holds about 58,000 clones, about four fifths seen once. The starting material was peripheral blood, obtained from a patient treated with proton-based radiotherapy. The source is a man aged 55 to 70 with pancreatic cancer. The rearrangement uses TRBV11-3 and TRBJ2-2; D is perhaps TRBD1 (5 bases). The CDR3 protein is CASSLAIQGNTGELFF. The CDR3 DNA is TGTGCCAGCAGCTTAGCTATCCAGGGTAACACCGGGGAGCTGTTTTTT.